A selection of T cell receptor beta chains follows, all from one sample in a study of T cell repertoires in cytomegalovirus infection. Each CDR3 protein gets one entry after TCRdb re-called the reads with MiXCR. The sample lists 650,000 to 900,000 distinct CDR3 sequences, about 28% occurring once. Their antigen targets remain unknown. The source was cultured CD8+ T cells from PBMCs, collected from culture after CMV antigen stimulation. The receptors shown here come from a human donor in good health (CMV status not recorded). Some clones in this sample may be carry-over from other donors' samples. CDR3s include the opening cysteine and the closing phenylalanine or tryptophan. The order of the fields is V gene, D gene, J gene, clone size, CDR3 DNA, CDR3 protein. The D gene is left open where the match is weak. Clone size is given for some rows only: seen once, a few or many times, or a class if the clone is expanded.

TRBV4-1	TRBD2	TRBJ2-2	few	TGCGCCAGCAGCCAAGAACTAGCGGGTTTAATAGCGAACACCGGGGAGCTGTTTTTT	CASSQELAGLIANTGELFF
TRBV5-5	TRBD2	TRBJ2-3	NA	TGTGCCAGCAGCCTGCGACTAGCGGGGGGGGATGCGCAGTATTTT	CASSLRLAGGDAQYF
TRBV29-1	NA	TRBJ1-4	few	TGCAGCGTTGAAGTAGGGACGAACGAAAAACTGTTTTTT	CSVEVGTNEKLFF
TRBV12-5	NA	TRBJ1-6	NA	TGTGCTAGTGGTACCGACCCGCGGGCCTATTATAATTCACCCCTCCACTTT	CASGTDPRAYYNSPLHF
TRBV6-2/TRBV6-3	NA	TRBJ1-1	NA	TGTGCCAGCAGTTACTCGAGACGAGGAGCTTTCTTT	CASSYSRRGAFF
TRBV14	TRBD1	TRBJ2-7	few	TGTGCCAGCAGCCATTCGGACAGGGGGATATACGAGCAGTACTTC	CASSHSDRGIYEQYF
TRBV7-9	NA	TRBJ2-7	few	TGTGCCAGCAGCATCGGGACAAACGAGCAGTACTTC	CASSIGTNEQYF
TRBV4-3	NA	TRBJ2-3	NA	TGCGCCAGCAGCCCCCACCCGGGGGATCGAACAGATACGCAGTATTTT	CASSPHPGDRTDTQYF
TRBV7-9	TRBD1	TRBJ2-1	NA	TGTGCCAGCAGCCCCCCGGGACAGGGATCGAGCTCCTACAATGAGCAGTTCTTC	CASSPPGQGSSSYNEQFF
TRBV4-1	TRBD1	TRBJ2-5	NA	TGCGCCAGTTCGACAGGGTCCGGCGAGGAGACCCAGTACTTC	CASSTGSGEETQYF
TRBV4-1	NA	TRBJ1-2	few	TGCGCCAGCAGTCGGCAGGGGACTAACTATGGCTACACCTTC	CASSRQGTNYGYTF
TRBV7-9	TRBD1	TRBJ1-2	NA	TGTGCCAGCAGCTTAGGGGACAGGGGGCTGTCCCGAGCCTATGGCTACACCTTC	CASSLGDRGLSRAYGYTF
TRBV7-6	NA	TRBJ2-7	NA	TGTGCCAGCAGCTTAGCGGTTAGTGGGACACCGGCCTACGAGCAGTACTTC	CASSLAVSGTPAYEQYF
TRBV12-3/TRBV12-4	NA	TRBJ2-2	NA	TGTGCCATCGCCCCCGGGGCTGCCATCGGGGAGCTGTTTTTT	CAIAPGAAIGELFF
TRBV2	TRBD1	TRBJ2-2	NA	TGTGCCGGACAGGGCGGCACCGGGGAGCTGTTTTTT	CAGQGGTGELFF
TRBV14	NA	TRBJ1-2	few	TGTGCCAGCAGCCAAGATAGGTGGCAGGTTGGTGGCTACACCTTC	CASSQDRWQVGGYTF
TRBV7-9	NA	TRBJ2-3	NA	TGTGCCAGCAGCTTATTTGTGGATACGCAGTATTTT	CASSLFVDTQYF
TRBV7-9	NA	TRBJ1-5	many	TGTGCCAGCAGCTTAGCGGGAACGGGATATAATCAGCCCCAGCATTTT	CASSLAGTGYNQPQHF
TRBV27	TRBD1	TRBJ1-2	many	TGTGCCAGCAGCGGGACAGATGGCTACACCTTC	CASSGTDGYTF
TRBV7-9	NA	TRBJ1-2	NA	TGTGCCAGCAGGCGCGTGGGGCCGATTGGTTTCTATGGCTACACCTTC	CASRRVGPIGFYGYTF
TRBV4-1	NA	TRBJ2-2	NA	TGCGCCAGCAGCCAAGAAGCGGTGACGGGGGAGCTGTTTTTT	CASSQEAVTGELFF
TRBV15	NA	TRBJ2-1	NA	TGTGCCACCAGCAGAGATCGCGTCGTGAGCTCCTACAATGAGCAGTTCTTC	CATSRDRVVSSYNEQFF
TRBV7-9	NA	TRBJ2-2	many	TGTGCCAGCAGCATGGGACTCCCTAACACCGGGGAGCTGTTTTTT	CASSMGLPNTGELFF
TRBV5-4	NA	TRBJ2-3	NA	TGTGCCAGCGGGGTTCACGTTACAGATACGCAGTATTTT	CASGVHVTDTQYF
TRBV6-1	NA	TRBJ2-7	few	TGTGCCAGCAGTGAAGGGGGGAAAAATCGGCTCGAGCAGTACTTC	CASSEGGKNRLEQYF
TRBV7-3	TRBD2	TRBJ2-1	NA	TGTGCATCAGCTAGCGGGGCAGAAGAGCAGTTCTTC	CASASGAEEQFF
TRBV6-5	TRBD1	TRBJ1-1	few	TGTGCCAGCAGAGCGACAGGGATGAACACTGAAGCTTTCTTT	CASRATGMNTEAFF
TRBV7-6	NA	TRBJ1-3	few	TGTGCCAGCAGTCAGTACGGATCCTACTCTGGAAACACCATATATTTT	CASSQYGSYSGNTIYF
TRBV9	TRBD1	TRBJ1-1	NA	TGTGCCAGCACTAACTCCGGGACAGGGGGAACTGAAGCTTTCTTT	CASTNSGTGGTEAFF
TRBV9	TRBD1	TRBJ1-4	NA	TGTGCCAGCAGCCAAGGGGACAGAAATGAAAAACTGTTTTTT	CASSQGDRNEKLFF
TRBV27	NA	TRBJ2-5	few	TGTGCCAGCAGTTCGACGGTCGTATTTCAAGAGACCCAGTACTTC	CASSSTVVFQETQYF
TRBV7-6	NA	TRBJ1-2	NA	TGTGCCAGCAGCTTAGGGCAGGGAAGGCTCTATGGCTACACCTTC	CASSLGQGRLYGYTF
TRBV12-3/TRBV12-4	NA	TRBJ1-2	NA	TGTGCCAGCAGTCCCTCACAGGGCCTCTATGGCTACACCTTC	CASSPSQGLYGYTF
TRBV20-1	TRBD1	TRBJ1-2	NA	TGCAGTGCGCAAGACAGGGGCGGAAATTATGGCTACACCTTC	CSAQDRGGNYGYTF
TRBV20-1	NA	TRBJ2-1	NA	TGCAGTGCTAGGATGTGGGGAGAGCAGTTCTTC	CSARMWGEQFF
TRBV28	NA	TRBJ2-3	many	TGTGCCAGCAGTTTAGAGAGGCGTGGAGATACGCAGTATTTT	CASSLERRGDTQYF
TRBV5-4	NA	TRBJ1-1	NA	TGTGCCAGCAGCCAAGGGGAGGTCGGCGCTGAAGCTTTCTTT	CASSQGEVGAEAFF
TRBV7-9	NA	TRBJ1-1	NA	TGTGCCAGCAGCTTAGTGGACAGTAACACTGAAGCTTTCTTT	CASSLVDSNTEAFF
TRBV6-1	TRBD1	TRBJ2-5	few	TGTGCCAGCAGAGGGGACAGAGAGGCCCAGTACTTC	CASRGDREAQYF
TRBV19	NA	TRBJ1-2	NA	TGTGCCAGTAGTATGTCCGCGGCCTACAATCCGACTAACTATGGCTACACCTTC	CASSMSAAYNPTNYGYTF
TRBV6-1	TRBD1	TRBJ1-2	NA	TGTGCCAGCAGTTCTCACCCCTCGGGGACAGCAAATAACTATGGCTACACCTTC	CASSSHPSGTANNYGYTF
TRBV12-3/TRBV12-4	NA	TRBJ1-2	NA	TGTGCCAGCAGCCTCACTTCGGGCTATGGCTACACCTTC	CASSLTSGYGYTF
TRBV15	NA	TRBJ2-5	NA	TGTGCCACCAGCAGTACAGGTGGTTACCAAGAGACCCAGTACTTC	CATSSTGGYQETQYF
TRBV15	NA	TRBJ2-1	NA	TGTGCCACCAGCAAAGATGGGACCCCGTCCAATGAGCAGTTCTTC	CATSKDGTPSNEQFF